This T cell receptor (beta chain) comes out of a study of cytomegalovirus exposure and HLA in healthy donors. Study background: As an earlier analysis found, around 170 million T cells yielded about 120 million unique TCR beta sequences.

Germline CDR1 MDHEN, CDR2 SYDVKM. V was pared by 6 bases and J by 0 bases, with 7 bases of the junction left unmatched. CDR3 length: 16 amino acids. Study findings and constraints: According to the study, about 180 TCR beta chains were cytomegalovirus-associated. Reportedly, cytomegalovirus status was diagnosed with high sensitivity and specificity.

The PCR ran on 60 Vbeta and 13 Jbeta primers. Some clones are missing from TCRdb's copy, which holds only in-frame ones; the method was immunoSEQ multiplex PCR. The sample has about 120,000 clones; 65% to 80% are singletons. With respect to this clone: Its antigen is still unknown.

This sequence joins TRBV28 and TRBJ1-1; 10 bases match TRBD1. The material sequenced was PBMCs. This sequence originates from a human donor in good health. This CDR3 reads CASSRQGARLNTEAFF. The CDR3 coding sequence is TGTGCCAGCAGCCGACAGGGGGCTAGATTGAACACTGAAGCTTTCTTT.